This T cell receptor beta chain was sequenced during a study of control samples from healthy donors and cancer patients. Clones were sequenced by immunoSEQ multiplex PCR, and TCRdb holds only the in-frame ones, with some missing. This sample carries approximately 86,000 clones, 85% to 95% of them seen once, and the ten largest clones take roughly 1.5%. The CDR3 spans 15 residues. CDR1 is SGHRS and CDR2 is YFSETQ in the germline V gene. With 0 bases removed from V and 2 bases from J, the gap between germline ends came to 12 bases. This TCR was sampled from a woman in her thirties in good health. The sample was blood. This chain joins TRBV5-1 and TRBJ2-7; D perhaps matches TRBD1 (6 bases). CDR3 loop: CASSLGGLLTYEQYF. DNA of the CDR3: TGCGCCAGCAGCTTGGGGGGGCTCCTAACCTACGAGCAGTACTTC.